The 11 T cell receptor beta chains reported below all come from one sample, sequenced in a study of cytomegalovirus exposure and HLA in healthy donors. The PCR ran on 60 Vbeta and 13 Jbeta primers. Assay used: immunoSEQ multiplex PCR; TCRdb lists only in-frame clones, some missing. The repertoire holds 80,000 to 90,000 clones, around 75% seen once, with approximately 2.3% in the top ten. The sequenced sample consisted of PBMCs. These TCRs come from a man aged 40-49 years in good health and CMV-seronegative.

The CDR3 reads CASSGWGVKETQYF. The CDR3 nucleotides read TGTGCCAGCAGTGGGTGGGGGGTCAAAGAGACCCAGTACTTC. The genes are TRBV2 and TRBJ2-5, with D possibly matching TRBD2 (6 bases). The CDR3 runs 14 residues. The ends were cut back, 4 bases at V and 3 bases at J, with 12 bases in the middle. Germline CDR1 and CDR2: SNHLY and FYNNEI.

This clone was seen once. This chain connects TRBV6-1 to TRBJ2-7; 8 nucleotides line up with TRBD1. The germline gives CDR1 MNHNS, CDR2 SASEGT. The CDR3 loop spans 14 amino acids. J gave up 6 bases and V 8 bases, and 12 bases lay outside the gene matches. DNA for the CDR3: TGTGCCAGCGAGAAGGACAGGGTCCTTCTCGAGCAGTACTTC. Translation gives CASEKDRVLLEQYF.

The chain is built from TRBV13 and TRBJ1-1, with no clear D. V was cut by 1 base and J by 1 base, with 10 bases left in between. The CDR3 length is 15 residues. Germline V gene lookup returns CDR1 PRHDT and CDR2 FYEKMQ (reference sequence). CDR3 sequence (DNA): TGTGCCAGCAGCTTAGTTGCGGGGAAGAACACTGAAGCTTTCTTT. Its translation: CASSLVAGKNTEAFF.

The CDR3 nucleotides read TGTGCCATCAGTGACTTCGGACAGGGGGGGGGCTACACCTTC. Translated, it gives CAISDFGQGGGYTF. The chain is built from TRBV10-3 and TRBJ1-2, with TRBD1 identical over 10 bases. Germline V gene data show CDR1 as ENHRY and CDR2 as SYGVKD. V lost 3 bases, J lost 8 bases, and 6 bases stayed unmatched. This CDR3 is 14 amino acids long.

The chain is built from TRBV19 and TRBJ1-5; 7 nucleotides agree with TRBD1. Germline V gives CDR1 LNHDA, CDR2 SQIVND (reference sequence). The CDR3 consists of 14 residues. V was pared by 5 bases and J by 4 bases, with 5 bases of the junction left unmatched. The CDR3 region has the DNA TGTGCCAGTAGTGGGGGACAGTCGAATCAGCCCCAGCATTTT. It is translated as CASSGGQSNQPQHF.

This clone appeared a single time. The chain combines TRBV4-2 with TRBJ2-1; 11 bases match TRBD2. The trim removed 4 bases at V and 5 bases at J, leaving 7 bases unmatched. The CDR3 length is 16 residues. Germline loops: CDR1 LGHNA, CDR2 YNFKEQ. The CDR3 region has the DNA TGTGCCAGCAGCCTAGCGGGGACTAGCGGAAACAATGAGCAGTTCTTC. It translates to CASSLAGTSGNNEQFF.

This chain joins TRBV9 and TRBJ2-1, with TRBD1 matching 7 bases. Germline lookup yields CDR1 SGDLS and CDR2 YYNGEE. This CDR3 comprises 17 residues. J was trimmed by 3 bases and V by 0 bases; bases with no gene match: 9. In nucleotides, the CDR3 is TGTGCCAGCAGCGTAGCTCGGGCAGGGGGAGACTACAATGAGCAGTTCTTC. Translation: CASSVARAGGDYNEQFF.

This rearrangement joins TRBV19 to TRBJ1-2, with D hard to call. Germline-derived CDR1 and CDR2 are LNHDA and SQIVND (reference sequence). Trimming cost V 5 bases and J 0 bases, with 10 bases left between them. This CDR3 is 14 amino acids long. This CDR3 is CASSLRIANYGYTF. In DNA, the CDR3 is TGTGCCAGTAGTCTCCGCATAGCTAACTATGGCTACACCTTC.

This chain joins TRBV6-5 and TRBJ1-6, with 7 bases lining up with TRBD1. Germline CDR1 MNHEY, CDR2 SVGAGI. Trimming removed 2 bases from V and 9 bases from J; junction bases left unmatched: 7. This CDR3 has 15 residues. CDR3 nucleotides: TGTGCCAGCAGTTACGGGACAGAGGGTTTTTCACCCCTCCACTTT. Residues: CASSYGTEGFSPLHF.

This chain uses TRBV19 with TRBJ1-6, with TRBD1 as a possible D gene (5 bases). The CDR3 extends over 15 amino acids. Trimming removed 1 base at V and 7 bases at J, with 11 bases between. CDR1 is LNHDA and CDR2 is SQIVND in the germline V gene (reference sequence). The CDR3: CASSIVAGKNSPLHF. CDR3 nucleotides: TGTGCCAGTAGTATAGTAGCAGGGAAAAATTCACCCCTCCACTTT.

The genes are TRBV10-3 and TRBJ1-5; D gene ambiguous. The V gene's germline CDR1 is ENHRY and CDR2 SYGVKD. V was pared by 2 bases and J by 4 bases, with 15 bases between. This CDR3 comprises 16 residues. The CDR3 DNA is TGTGCCATCAGTGAGGTCCGAGGCGCGGGGAATCAGCCCCAGCATTTT. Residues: CAISEVRGAGNQPQHF.